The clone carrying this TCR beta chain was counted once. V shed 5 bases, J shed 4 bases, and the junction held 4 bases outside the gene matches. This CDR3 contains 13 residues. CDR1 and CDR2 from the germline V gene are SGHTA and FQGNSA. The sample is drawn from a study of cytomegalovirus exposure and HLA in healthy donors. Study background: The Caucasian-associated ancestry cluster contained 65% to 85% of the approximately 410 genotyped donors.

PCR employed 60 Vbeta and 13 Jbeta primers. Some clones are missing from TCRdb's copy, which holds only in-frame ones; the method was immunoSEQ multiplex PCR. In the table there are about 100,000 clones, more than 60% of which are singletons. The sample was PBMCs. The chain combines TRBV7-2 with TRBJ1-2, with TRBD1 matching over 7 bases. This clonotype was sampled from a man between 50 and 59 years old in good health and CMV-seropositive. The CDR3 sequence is CASSHGQAYGYTF. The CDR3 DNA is TGTGCCAGCAGCCACGGACAGGCCTATGGCTACACCTTC.